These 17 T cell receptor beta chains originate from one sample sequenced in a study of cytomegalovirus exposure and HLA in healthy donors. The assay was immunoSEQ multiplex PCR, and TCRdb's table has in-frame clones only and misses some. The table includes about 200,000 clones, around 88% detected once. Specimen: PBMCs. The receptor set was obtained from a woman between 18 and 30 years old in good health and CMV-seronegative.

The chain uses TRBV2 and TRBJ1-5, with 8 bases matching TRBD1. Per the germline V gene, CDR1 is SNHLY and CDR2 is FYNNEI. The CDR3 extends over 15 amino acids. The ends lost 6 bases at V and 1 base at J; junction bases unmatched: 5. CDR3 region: CASSATGASNQPQHF. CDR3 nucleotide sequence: TGTGCCAGCAGCGCGACAGGGGCGAGCAATCAGCCCCAGCATTTT.

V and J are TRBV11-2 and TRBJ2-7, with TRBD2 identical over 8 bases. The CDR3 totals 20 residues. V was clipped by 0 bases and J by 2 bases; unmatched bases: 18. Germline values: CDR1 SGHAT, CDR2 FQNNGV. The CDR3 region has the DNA TGTGCCAGCAGCTTAGATCACCACCCACTCCGCGGGAGGCACCCCTACGAGCAGTACTTC. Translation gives CASSLDHHPLRGRHPYEQYF. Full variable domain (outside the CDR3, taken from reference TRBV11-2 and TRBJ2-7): EAGVAQSPRYKIIEKRQSVAFWCNPISGHATLYWYQQILGQGPKLLIQFQNNGVVDDSQLPKDRFSAERLKGVDSTLKIQPAKLEDSAVYLCASSLDHHPLRGRHPYEQYFGPGTRLTVT.

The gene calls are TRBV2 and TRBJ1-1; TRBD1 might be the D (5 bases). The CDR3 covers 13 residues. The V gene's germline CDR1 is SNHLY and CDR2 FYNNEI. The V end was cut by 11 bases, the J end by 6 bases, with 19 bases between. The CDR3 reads CARERKGMPEAFF. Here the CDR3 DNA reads TGTGCCCGGGAGAGGAAGGGGATGCCTGAAGCTTTCTTT.

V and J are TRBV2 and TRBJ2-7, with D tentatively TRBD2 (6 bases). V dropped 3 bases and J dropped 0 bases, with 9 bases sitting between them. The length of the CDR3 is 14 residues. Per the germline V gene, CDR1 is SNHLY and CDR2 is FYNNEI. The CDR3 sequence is CASSEAGSSYEQYF. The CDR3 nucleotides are TGTGCCAGCAGTGAGGCGGGATCCTCCTACGAGCAGTACTTC.

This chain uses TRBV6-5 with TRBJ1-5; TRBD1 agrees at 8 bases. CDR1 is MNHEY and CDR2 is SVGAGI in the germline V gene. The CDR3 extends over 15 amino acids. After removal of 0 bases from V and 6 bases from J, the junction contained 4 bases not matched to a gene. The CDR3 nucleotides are TGTGCCAGCAGTTACTCTCAGGGGGCGGCTCAGCCCCAGCATTTT. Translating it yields CASSYSQGAAQPQHF.

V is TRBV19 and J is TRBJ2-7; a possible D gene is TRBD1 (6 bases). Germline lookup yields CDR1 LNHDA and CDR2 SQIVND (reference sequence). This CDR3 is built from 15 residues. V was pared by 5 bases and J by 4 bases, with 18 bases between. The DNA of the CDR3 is TGTGCCAGTAGTCCTCGACAGGTCACTTCTTACGAGCAGTACTTC. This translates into CASSPRQVTSYEQYF.

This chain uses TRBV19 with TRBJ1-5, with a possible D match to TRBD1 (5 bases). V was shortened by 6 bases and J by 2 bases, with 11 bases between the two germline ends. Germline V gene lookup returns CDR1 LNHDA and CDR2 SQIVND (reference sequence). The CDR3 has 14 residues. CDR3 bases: TGTGCCAGTAGCGCCACGGGGGGCAATCAGCCCCAGCATTTT. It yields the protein CASSATGGNQPQHF.

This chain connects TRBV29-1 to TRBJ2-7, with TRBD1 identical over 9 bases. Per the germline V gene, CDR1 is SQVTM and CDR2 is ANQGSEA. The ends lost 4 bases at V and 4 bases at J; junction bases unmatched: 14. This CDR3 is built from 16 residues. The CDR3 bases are TGCAGCGTTGTATTTGCGTCTGGACAGGGGTTTTACGAGCAGTACTTC. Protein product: CSVVFASGQGFYEQYF.

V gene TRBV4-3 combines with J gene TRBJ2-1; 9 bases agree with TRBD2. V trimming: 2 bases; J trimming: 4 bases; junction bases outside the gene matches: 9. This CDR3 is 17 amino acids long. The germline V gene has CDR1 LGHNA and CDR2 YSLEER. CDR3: CASSQSLAGVGYNEQFF. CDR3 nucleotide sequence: TGCGCCAGCAGCCAATCATTAGCGGGAGTAGGGTACAATGAGCAGTTCTTC.

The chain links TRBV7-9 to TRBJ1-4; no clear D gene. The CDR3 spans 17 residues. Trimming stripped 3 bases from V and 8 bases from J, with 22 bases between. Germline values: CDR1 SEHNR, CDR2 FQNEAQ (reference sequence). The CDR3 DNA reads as TGTGCCAGCAGCTTTACGAGTTTGGGCTCCATGAAAGAAAAACTGTTTTTT. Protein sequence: CASSFTSLGSMKEKLFF.

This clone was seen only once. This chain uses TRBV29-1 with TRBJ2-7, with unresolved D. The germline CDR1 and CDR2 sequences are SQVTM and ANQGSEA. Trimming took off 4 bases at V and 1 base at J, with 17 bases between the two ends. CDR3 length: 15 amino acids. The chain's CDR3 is CSVVPTVLESYEQYF. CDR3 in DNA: TGCAGCGTTGTTCCGACGGTTCTAGAATCCTACGAGCAGTACTTC.

The CDR3 DNA follows: TGTGCCAGCAGCGCCGCGGGTGGGACTAGACAGTTCTTC. Residues: CASSAAGGTRQFF. This chain links TRBV9 with TRBJ2-1; 8 bases fit TRBD2. The CDR3 covers 13 residues. Germline assignment: CDR1 SGDLS and CDR2 YYNGEE. V lost 3 bases to trimming and J lost 13 bases; unmatched junction nucleotides: 9.

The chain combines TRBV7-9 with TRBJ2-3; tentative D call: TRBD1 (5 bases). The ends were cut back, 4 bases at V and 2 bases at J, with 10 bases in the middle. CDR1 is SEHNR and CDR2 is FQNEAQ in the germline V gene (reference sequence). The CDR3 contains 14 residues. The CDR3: CASSSTGATDTQYF. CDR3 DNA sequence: TGTGCCAGCAGCTCTACAGGTGCCACAGATACGCAGTATTTT.

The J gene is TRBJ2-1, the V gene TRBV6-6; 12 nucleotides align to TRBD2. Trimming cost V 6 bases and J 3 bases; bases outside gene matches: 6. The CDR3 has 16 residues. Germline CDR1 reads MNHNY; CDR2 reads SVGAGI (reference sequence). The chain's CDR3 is CASSPTSGRYYNEQFF. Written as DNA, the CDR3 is TGTGCCAGCAGCCCTACTAGCGGGAGGTACTACAATGAGCAGTTCTTC.

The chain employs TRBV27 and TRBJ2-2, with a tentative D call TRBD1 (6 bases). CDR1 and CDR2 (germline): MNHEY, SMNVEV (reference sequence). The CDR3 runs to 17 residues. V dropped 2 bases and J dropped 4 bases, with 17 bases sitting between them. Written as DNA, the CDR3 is TGTGCCAGCAGTTTAGGGACAAGGGGAACACCCACCGGGGAGCTGTTTTTT. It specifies CASSLGTRGTPTGELFF.

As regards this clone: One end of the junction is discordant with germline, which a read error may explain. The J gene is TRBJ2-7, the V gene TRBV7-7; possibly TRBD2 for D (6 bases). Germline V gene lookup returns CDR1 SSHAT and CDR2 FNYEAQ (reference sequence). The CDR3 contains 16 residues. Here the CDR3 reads CASSTRDSSSSLEQYF. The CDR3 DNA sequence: TGTGCTAGCAGCACCCGGGACTCTTCCTCCAGTTTGGAGCAGTACTTC. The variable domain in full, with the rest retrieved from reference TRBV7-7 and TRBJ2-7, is GAGVSQSPRYKVTKRGQDVTLRCDPISSHATLYWYQQALGQGPEFLTYFNYEAQPDKSGLPSDRFSAERPEGSISTLTIQRTEQRDSAMYRCASSTRDSSSSLEQYFGPGTRLTVT.

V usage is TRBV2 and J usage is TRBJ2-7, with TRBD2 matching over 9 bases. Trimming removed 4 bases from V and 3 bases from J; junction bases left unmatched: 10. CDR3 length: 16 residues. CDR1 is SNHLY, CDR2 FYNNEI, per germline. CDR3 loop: CASSGAGLAGLYEQYF. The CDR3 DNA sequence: TGTGCCAGCAGTGGAGCTGGCCTAGCGGGGCTCTACGAGCAGTACTTC.